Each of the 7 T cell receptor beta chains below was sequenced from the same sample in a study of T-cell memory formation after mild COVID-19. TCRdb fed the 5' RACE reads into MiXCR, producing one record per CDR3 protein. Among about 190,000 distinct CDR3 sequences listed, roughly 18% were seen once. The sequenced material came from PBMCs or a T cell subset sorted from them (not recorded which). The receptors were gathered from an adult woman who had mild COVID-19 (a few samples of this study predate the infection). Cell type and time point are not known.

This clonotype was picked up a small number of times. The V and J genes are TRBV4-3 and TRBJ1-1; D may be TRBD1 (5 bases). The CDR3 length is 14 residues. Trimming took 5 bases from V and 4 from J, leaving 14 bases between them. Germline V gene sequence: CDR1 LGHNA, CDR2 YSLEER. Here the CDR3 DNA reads TGCGCCAGCAGCTCCGGTCGGGGGGGCACTGAAGCTTTCTTT. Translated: CASSSGRGGTEAFF.

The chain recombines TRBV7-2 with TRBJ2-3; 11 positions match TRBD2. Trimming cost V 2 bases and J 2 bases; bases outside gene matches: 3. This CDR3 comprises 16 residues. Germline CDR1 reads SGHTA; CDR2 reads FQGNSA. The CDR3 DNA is TGTGCCAGCAGCTTATTGGGACTAGCGGTCACAGATACGCAGTATTTT. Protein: CASSLLGLAVTDTQYF.

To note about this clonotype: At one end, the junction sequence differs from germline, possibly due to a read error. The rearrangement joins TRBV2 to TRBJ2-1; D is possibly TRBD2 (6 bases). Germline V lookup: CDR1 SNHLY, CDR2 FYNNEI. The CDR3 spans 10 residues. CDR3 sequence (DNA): TGTGCCAGCAGTTTCGGGACTCCTCTCTTC. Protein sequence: CASSFGTPLF.

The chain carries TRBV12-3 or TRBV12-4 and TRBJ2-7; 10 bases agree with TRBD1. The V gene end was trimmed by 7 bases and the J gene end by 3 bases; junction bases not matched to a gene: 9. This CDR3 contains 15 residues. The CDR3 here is CASNDRDRGGYEQYF. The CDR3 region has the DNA TGTGCCAGCAACGACCGGGACAGGGGAGGCTACGAGCAGTACTTC.

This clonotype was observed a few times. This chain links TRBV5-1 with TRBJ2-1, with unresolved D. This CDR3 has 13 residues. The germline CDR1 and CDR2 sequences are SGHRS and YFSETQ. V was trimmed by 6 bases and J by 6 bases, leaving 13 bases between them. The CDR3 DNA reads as TGCGCCAGCACAGGCTGGGGTGGCAATGAGCAGTTCTTC. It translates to CASTGWGGNEQFF.

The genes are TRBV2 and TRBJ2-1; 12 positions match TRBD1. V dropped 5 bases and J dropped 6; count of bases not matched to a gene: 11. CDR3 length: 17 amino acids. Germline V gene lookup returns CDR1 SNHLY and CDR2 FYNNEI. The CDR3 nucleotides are TGTGCCAGCAGTACACCATCCGGGACAGGGGGCTCCAATGAGCAGTTCTTC. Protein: CASSTPSGTGGSNEQFF.

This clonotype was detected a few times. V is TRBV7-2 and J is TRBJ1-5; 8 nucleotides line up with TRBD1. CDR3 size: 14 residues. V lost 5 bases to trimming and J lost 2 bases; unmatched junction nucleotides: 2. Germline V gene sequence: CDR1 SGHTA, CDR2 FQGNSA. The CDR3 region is CASSPDRGNQPQHF. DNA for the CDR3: TGTGCCAGCAGCCCGGACAGGGGCAATCAGCCCCAGCATTTT. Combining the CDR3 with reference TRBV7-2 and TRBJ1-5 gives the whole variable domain GAGVSQSPSNKVTEKGKDVELRCDPISGHTALYWYRQSLGQGLEFLIYFQGNSAPDKSGLPSDRFSAERTGGSVSTLTIQRTQQEDSAVYLCASSPDRGNQPQHFGDGTRLSIL.